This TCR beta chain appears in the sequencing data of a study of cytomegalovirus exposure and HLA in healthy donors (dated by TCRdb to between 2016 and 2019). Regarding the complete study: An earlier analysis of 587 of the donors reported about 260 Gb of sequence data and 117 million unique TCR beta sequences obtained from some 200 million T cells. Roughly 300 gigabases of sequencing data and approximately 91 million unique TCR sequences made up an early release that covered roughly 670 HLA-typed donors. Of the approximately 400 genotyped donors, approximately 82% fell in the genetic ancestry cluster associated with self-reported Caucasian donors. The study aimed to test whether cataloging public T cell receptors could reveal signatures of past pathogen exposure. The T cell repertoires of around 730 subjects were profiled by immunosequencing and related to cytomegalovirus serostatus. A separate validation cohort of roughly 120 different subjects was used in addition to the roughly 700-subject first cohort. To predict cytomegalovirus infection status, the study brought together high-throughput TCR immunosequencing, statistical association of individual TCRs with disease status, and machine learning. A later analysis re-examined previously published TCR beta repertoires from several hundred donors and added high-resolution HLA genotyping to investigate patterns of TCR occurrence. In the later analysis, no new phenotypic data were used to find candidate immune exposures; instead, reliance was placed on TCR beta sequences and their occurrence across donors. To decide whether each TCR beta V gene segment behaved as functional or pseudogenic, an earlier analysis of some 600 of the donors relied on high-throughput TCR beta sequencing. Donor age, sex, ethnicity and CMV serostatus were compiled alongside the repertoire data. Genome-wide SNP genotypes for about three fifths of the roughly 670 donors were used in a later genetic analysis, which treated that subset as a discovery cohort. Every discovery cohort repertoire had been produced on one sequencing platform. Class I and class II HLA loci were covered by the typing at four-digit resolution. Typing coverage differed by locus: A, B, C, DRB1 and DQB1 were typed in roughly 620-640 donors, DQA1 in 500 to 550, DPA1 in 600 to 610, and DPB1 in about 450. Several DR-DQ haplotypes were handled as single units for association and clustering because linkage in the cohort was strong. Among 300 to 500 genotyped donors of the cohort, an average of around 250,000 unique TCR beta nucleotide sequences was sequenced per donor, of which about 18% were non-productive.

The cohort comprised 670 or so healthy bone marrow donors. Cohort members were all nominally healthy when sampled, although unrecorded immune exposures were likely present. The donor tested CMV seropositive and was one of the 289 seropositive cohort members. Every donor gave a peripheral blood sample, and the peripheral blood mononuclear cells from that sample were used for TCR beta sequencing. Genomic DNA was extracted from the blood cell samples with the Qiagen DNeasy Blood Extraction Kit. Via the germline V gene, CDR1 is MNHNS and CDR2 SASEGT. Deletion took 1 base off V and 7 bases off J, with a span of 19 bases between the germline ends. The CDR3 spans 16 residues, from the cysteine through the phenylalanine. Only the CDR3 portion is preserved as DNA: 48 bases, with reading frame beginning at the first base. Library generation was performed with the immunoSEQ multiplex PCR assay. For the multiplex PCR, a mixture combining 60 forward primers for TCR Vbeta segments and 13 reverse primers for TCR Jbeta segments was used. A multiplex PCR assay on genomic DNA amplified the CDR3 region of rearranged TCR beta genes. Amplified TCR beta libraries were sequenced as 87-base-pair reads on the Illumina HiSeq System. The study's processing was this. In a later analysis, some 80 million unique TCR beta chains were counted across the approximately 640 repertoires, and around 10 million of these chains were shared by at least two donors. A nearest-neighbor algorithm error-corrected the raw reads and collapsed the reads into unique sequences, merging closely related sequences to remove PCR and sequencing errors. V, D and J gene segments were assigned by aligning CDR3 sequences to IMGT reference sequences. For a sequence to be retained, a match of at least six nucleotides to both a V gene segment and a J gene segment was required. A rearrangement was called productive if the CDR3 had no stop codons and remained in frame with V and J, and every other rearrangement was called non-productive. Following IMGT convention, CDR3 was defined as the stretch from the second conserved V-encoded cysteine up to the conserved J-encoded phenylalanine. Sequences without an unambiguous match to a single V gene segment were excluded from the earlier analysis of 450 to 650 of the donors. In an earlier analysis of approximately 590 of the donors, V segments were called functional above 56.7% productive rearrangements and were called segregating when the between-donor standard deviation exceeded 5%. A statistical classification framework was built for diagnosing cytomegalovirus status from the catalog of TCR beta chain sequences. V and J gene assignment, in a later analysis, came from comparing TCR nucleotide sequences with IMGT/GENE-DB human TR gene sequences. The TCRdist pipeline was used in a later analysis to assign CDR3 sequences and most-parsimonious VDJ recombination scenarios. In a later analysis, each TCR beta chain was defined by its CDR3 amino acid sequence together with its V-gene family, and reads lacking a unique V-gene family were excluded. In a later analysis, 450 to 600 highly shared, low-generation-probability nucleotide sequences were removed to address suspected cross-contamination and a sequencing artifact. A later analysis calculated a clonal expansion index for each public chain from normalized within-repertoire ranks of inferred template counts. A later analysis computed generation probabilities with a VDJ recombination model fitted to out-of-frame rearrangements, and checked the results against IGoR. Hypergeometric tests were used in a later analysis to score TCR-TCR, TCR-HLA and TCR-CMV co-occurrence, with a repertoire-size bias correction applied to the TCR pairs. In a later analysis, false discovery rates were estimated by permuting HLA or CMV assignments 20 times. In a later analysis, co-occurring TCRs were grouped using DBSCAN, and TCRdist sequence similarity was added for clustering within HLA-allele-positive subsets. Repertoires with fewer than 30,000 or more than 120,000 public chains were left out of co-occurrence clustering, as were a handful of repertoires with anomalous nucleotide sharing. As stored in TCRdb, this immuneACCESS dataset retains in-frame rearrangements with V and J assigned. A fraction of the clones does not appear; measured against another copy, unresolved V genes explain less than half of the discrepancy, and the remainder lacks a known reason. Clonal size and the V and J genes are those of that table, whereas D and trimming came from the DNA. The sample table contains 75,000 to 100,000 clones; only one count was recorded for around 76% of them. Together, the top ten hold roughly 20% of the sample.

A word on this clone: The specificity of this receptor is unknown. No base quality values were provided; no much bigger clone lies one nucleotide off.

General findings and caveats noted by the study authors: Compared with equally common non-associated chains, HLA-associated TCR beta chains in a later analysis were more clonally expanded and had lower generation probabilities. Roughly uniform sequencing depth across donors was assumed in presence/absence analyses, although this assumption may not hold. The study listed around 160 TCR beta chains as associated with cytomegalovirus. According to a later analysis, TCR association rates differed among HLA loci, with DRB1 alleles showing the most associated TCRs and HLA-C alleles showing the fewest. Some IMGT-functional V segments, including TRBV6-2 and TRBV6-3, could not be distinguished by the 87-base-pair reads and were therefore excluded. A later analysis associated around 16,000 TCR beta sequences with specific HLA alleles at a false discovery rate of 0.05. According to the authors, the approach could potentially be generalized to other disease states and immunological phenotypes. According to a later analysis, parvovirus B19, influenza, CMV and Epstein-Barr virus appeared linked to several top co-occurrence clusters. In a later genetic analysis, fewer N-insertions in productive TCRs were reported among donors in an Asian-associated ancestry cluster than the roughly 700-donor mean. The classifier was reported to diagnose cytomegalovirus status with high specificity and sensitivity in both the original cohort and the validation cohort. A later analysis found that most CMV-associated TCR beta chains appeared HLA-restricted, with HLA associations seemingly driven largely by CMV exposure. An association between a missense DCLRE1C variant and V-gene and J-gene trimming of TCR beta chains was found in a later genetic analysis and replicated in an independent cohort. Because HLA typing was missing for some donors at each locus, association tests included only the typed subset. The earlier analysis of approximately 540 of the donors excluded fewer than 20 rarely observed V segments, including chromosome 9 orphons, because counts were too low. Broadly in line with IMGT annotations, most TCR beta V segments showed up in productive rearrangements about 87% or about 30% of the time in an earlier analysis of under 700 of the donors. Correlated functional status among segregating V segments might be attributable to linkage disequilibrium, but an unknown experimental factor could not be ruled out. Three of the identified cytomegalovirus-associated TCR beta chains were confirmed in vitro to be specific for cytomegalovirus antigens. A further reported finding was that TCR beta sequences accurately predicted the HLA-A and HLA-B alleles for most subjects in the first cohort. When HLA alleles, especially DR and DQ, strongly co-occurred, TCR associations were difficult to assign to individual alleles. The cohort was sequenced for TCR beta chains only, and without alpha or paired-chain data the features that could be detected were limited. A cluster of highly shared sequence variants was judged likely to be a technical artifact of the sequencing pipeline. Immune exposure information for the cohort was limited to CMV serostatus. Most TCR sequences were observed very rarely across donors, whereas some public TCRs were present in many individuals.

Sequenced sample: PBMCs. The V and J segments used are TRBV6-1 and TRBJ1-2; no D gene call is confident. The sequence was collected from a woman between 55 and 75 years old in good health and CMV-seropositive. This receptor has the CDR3 CASSEGFGPGQLGYTF. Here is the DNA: TGTGCCAGCAGTGAAGGTTTTGGGCCAGGCCAACTTGGCTACACCTTC.